One and the same sample provided the 11 T cell receptor beta chains below, sequenced in a study of T cell responses to AZD1222 COVID-19 vaccine. Profiling relied on immunoSEQ multiplex PCR, and the TCRdb table lists in-frame clones only, not all of them. The sample has 75,000 to 100,000 clones; roughly 90% are singletons. The material was peripheral blood, obtained on day 0 of AZD1222 vaccination. Receptors originate from an adult in good health.

This clone was observed a single time. The rearrangement joins TRBV7-8 to TRBJ1-1, with D possibly being TRBD1 (5 bases). Trimming shortened V by 1 base and J by 6 bases, and 6 bases separated the two germline ends. From germline, CDR1 is SGHVS and CDR2 FQNEAQ. This CDR3 has 12 amino acids. CDR3 sequence reads: CASSLVGAEAFF. As DNA, the CDR3 is TGTGCCAGCAGCTTAGTGGGGGCTGAAGCTTTCTTT. Full variable domain (missing parts from reference TRBV7-8 and TRBJ1-1): GAGVSQSPRYKVAKRGQDVALRCDPISGHVSLFWYQQALGQGPEFLTYFQNEAQLDKSGLPSDRFFAERPEGSVSTLKIQRTQQEDSAVYLCASSLVGAEAFFGQGTRLTVV.

The V gene is TRBV4-2, the J gene TRBJ1-2; TRBD1 might be the D (6 bases). This CDR3 region has 14 residues. V lost 0 bases, J lost 6 bases, and 11 bases lay in between. Germline CDR1 and CDR2: LGHNA and YNFKEQ. CDR3 sequence reads: CASSQDRGADGYTF. As DNA, the CDR3 is TGTGCCAGCAGCCAAGATCGGGGGGCGGATGGCTACACCTTC.

V usage is TRBV27 and J usage is TRBJ2-5; D is perhaps TRBD1 (5 bases). Germline assignment: CDR1 MNHEY and CDR2 SMNVEV (reference sequence). The CDR3 runs 14 residues. V was shortened by 6 bases and J by 2 bases, with 13 bases between the two germline ends. The CDR3 DNA reads TGTGCCAGCAGCAGACAGACTCAACAAGAGACCCAGTACTTC. Protein: CASSRQTQQETQYF.

The sample holds one count of this clone. The V and J genes are TRBV19 and TRBJ2-7, with D unclear. The CDR3 sequence is 12 residues long. In germline, CDR1 is LNHDA, CDR2 SQIVND (reference sequence). Trimming pared 0 bases from V and 6 bases from J, leaving 6 bases between. The CDR3: CASSIDRGEQYF. In DNA, the CDR3 is TGTGCCAGTAGTATAGACCGAGGCGAGCAGTACTTC.

This clone was seen just once. This chain links TRBV2 with TRBJ2-1; 14 nucleotides line up with TRBD2. Trimming at V came to 2 bases and at J to 3 bases, leaving 9 bases not matched to a gene. The length of the CDR3 is 19 residues. CDR1 and CDR2 (germline): SNHLY, FYNNEI. Written as DNA, the CDR3 is TGTGCCAGCAGTGAACGCTTGACTAGCGGGAGGGCCAACTACAATGAGCAGTTCTTC. The encoded protein is CASSERLTSGRANYNEQFF.

The chain employs TRBV21-1 and TRBJ2-1; TRBD2 is taken as the D call from the table, unchecked against the DNA. TRBV21-1 is noted as a pseudogene. This CDR3 spans 14 amino acids. The DNA for the CDR3 is TGTGCCAGCAGCAAACTAGCGTTCCTAAATGAGCAGTTCTTC. As protein: CASSKLAFLNEQFF.

This sequence joins TRBV28 and TRBJ1-1; perhaps TRBD1 as D (6 bases). The germline V gene encodes CDR1 MDHEN and CDR2 SYDVKM. Trimming removed 1 base at V and 5 bases at J, with 14 bases between. CDR3 length: 15 residues. The CDR3 spells CASSLSGTSDTEAFF. CDR3 bases: TGTGCCAGCAGTTTATCCGGGACATCTGATACTGAAGCTTTCTTT.

The V and J genes are TRBV10-3 and TRBJ2-3; TRBD2 matches 9 bases. Germline CDR1 ENHRY, CDR2 SYGVKD. The V segment lost 7 bases and the J segment 2 bases; nucleotides outside the gene matches: 10. There are 16 residues in the CDR3. As DNA, the CDR3 is TGTGCCATCAAGGGGACTAGCCGGGAGGACACAGATACGCAGTATTTT. Translated, it gives CAIKGTSREDTDTQYF.

The V gene is TRBV7-3, the J gene TRBJ2-3; 10 bases align to TRBD2. The trim removed 4 bases at V and 4 bases at J, leaving 5 bases unmatched. The CDR3 length is 15 residues. The germline CDR1 and CDR2 sequences are SGHTA and FQGTGA. The CDR3 sequence: CASSSPAGGADTQYF. DNA of the CDR3: TGTGCCAGCAGCTCCCCAGCGGGAGGGGCAGATACGCAGTATTTT.

The chain is built from TRBV7-3 and TRBJ2-1; D possibly corresponds to TRBD2 (5 bases). The CDR3 is made up of 15 amino acids. V was cut by 1 base and J by 7 bases, with 14 bases left in between. In germline, CDR1 is SGHTA, CDR2 FQGTGA. For the CDR3, the DNA is TGTGCCAGCAGCTTAAGGCCGGGAACGGGGAATGAGCAGTTCTTC. It encodes CASSLRPGTGNEQFF.

The chain joins TRBV30 to TRBJ2-1, with unresolved D. The CDR3 has 13 amino acids. The germline CDR1 and CDR2 sequences are GTSNPN and SVGIG (reference sequence). The V end was cut by 2 bases, the J end by 12 bases, with 17 bases between. The CDR3 nucleotides are TGTGCCTGGAGTCATGTTTCGATTCCCGCGCAGTTCTTC. This translates into CAWSHVSIPAQFF.